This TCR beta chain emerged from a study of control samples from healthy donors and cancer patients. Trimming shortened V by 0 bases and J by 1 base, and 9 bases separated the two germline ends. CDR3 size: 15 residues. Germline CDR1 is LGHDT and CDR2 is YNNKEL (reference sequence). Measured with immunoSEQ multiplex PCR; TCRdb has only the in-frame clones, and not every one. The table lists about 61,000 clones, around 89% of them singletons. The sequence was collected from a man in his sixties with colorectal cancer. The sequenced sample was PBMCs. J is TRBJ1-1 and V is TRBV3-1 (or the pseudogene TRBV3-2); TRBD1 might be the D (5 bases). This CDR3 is CASSQEGQGNTEAFF. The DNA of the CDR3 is TGTGCCAGCAGCCAAGAAGGCCAGGGGAACACTGAAGCTTTCTTT.